This passage covers 31 T cell receptor beta chains from one sample sequenced in a study of T-cell reconstitution after alpha-beta-depleted transplantation in children. Preparation of the TCRbeta library was carried out with unique molecular identifiers. One entry per CDR3 protein results from TCRdb running MiXCR on the PCR reads. The data show 360,000 or so distinct CDR3 sequences, with roughly 21% seen just once and around 4% held by the top ten. The material was PBMCs from the stem cell graft donor, obtained from the stem cell graft. The source of these receptors is a human donor who donated a stem cell graft to a child with acute myeloid leukemia.

The chain carries TRBV7-9 and TRBJ2-1; the match to TRBD2 covers 8 bases. The CDR3 spans 15 residues. J lost 5 bases, V lost 5 bases, and 8 bases had no gene match. Looked up from germline, CDR1 is SEHNR and CDR2 is FQNEAQ (reference sequence). The CDR3, as DNA: TGTGCCAGCAGCCGTAGCGGGATGAGAAACAATGAGCAGTTCTTC. Its translation: CASSRSGMRNNEQFF.

The rearrangement links TRBV6-2 or TRBV6-3 to TRBJ2-3; D is perhaps TRBD1 (6 bases). V was cut by 4 bases and J by 4 bases, with 12 bases left in between. Per germline, CDR1 MNHEY and CDR2 SVGEGT. CDR3 size: 14 residues. The CDR3 region has the DNA TGTGCCAGCAGTTCCTCCGGGACATCAGATACGCAGTATTTT. Encoded protein: CASSSSGTSDTQYF.

Many counts were recorded for this clonotype. This chain links TRBV27 with TRBJ2-7; 8 bases line up with TRBD1. V lost 6 bases to trimming and J lost 6 bases; unmatched junction nucleotides: 7. This CDR3 is 13 amino acids long. Germline CDR1 MNHEY, CDR2 SMNVEV (reference sequence). The CDR3 region has the DNA TGTGCCAGCAGGGGACAGGCCCCCCGCGAGCAGTACTTC. This codes for CASRGQAPREQYF.

This clonotype was counted at least ten times. This rearrangement joins TRBV29-1 to TRBJ2-1; the match to TRBD1 covers 7 bases. The trim removed 6 bases at V and 7 bases at J, leaving 12 bases unmatched. The CDR3 has 14 residues. The germline gives CDR1 SQVTM, CDR2 ANQGSEA. Here the CDR3 reads CSVPETGRRNEQFF. The CDR3, as DNA: TGCAGCGTCCCCGAGACAGGGCGAAGGAATGAGCAGTTCTTC.

In this sample, this clonotype turned up a few times. Here the CDR3 DNA reads TGTGCCAGCAGCTTAGGTGGGACTAGCAGTGAGCAGTACTTC. Encoded protein: CASSLGGTSSEQYF. The chain carries TRBV7-9 and TRBJ2-7; 9 bases line up with TRBD2. The CDR3 has 14 residues. Germline loops: CDR1 SEHNR, CDR2 FQNEAQ (reference sequence). The trim removed 1 base at V and 7 bases at J, leaving 5 bases unmatched.

This clonotype was recorded many times. The chain is built from TRBV20-1 and TRBJ2-3; perhaps TRBD1 as D (6 bases). The CDR3 runs to 14 residues. The germline gives CDR1 DFQATT, CDR2 SNEGSKA (reference sequence). Between the trimmed V and J ends, which lost 0 bases and 4 bases, there was a span of 11 bases. The CDR3 DNA reads TGCAGTGCTAGAGACCCAGGGGCATCAGATACGCAGTATTTT. Its protein is CSARDPGASDTQYF.

The V and J genes are TRBV10-3 and TRBJ2-1; 11 nucleotides line up with TRBD2. The CDR3 spans 14 residues. V trimming: 6 bases; J trimming: 8 bases; junction bases outside the gene matches: 6. Germline V gene lookup returns CDR1 ENHRY and CDR2 SYGVKD. The CDR3 here is CAISHTSGSDEQFF. The DNA for the CDR3 is TGTGCCATCAGCCATACTAGCGGGAGCGATGAGCAGTTCTTC.

This clonotype was seen many times. V is TRBV29-1 and J is TRBJ2-5; TRBD1 agrees at 9 bases. V was pared by 4 bases and J by 5 bases, with 5 bases of the junction left unmatched. The CDR3 contains 13 residues. Germline CDR1 and CDR2: SQVTM and ANQGSEA. The CDR3 DNA is TGCAGCGTTGCGGACAGGGGTCGGGAGACCCAGTACTTC. This codes for CSVADRGRETQYF.

This clonotype was counted a few times. This chain joins TRBV12-3 or TRBV12-4 and TRBJ1-5; 7 nucleotides line up with TRBD1. J gave up 6 bases and V 0 bases, and 5 bases lay outside the gene matches. The CDR3 has 15 residues. The CDR3 loop reads CASSLAQGTGQPQHF. The CDR3 DNA reads TGTGCCAGCAGTTTAGCACAGGGGACGGGTCAGCCCCAGCATTTT.

This clonotype has a count of ten or more. The chain couples TRBV10-3 to TRBJ2-7; unclear D gene. Trimming removed 5 bases at V and 2 bases at J, with 10 bases between. This CDR3 is 13 amino acids long. CDR1 is ENHRY, CDR2 SYGVKD, per germline. CDR3 loop: CAISSTGAYEQYF. CDR3 in DNA: TGTGCCATCAGTTCGACTGGGGCCTACGAGCAGTACTTC.

V gene TRBV20-1 combines with J gene TRBJ2-2; TRBD2 is a possible D gene (5 bases). Trimming took off 5 bases at V and 7 bases at J, with 14 bases between the two ends. The CDR3 runs to 13 residues. The germline V gene has CDR1 DFQATT and CDR2 SNEGSKA (reference sequence). CDR3 sequence reads: CSARTLANGELFF. CDR3 DNA sequence: TGCAGTGCTCGAACCTTAGCGAACGGGGAGCTGTTTTTT.

V and J are TRBV12-3 or TRBV12-4 and TRBJ2-3; 8 positions match TRBD2. V shed 3 bases, J shed 2 bases, and the junction held 7 bases outside the gene matches. This CDR3 is 16 amino acids long. The CDR3 here is CASSFSGTSYTDTQYF. CDR3 sequence (DNA): TGTGCCAGCAGTTTTTCCGGGACTAGTTACACAGATACGCAGTATTTT.

The chain couples TRBV18 to TRBJ2-3; 12 positions agree with TRBD2. This CDR3 spans 16 amino acids. V lost 2 bases to trimming and J lost 6 bases; unmatched junction nucleotides: 6. Per the germline V gene, CDR1 is KGHSH and CDR2 is LQKENI. This CDR3 reads CASSPRLAGVLDTQYF. The DNA of the CDR3 is TGTGCCAGCTCACCAAGACTAGCGGGAGTGTTGGATACGCAGTATTTT.

This clonotype was seen a few times. CDR3 sequence (DNA): TGTGCCAGCAGTCCGAAGACTAGCGGTCAAGAGACCCAGTACTTC. It specifies CASSPKTSGQETQYF. The rearrangement uses TRBV27 and TRBJ2-5, with TRBD2 matching 9 bases. Germline assignment: CDR1 MNHEY and CDR2 SMNVEV (reference sequence). Losses at the gene ends were 5 bases for V and 2 bases for J; bases not matched to a gene: 6. The CDR3 has 15 amino acids.

V gene TRBV7-9 combines with J gene TRBJ2-7, with D perhaps matching TRBD1 (6 bases). Germline V CDR1 and CDR2: SEHNR, FQNEAQ (reference sequence). This CDR3 is 15 amino acids long. Trimming removed 5 bases from V and 6 bases from J, with 20 bases in between. CDR3 DNA: TGTGCCAGCAGCACCTACAGGGCTATCCTGGGCGAGCAGTACTTC. Translation: CASSTYRAILGEQYF.

This clonotype was counted a few times. The rearrangement joins TRBV20-1 to TRBJ2-7, with D perhaps matching TRBD2 (7 bases). V shed 6 bases and J shed 2 bases, with 23 bases lying between them. The CDR3 is made up of 16 amino acids. Germline CDR1 reads DFQATT; CDR2 reads SNEGSKA (reference sequence). CDR3 region: CSAPHTVKRDTYEQYF. Written as DNA, the CDR3 is TGCAGTGCCCCGCACACGGTTAAGCGGGACACCTACGAGCAGTACTTC.

This sequence joins TRBV11-2 and TRBJ1-1; 7 bases agree with TRBD1. The V segment lost 5 bases and the J segment 6 bases; nucleotides outside the gene matches: 9. The germline gives CDR1 SGHAT, CDR2 FQNNGV. There are 14 residues in the CDR3. CDR3 sequence reads: CASSIRDRGSEAFF. The CDR3 DNA reads as TGTGCCAGCAGCATCCGGGACAGAGGGTCTGAAGCTTTCTTT.

The chain combines TRBV9 with TRBJ2-1; 7 bases match TRBD2. J lost 8 bases, V lost 0 bases, and 5 bases had no gene match. Germline values: CDR1 SGDLS, CDR2 YYNGEE. CDR3 length: 14 amino acids. The DNA for the CDR3 is TGTGCCAGCAGCGTAGGGAGGGAGGGCTATGAGCAGTTCTTC. It specifies CASSVGREGYEQFF.

This clonotype has at least ten counts. The chain carries TRBV6-2 or TRBV6-3 and TRBJ2-1; D is unresolved. Germline lookup yields CDR1 MNHEY and CDR2 SVGEGT. V lost 6 bases, J lost 0 bases, and 6 bases lay in between. This CDR3 spans 13 amino acids. The CDR3 region has the DNA TGTGCCAGCAGACAAAGCTCCTACAATGAGCAGTTCTTC. Amino acids: CASRQSSYNEQFF.

This clonotype is a singleton in its sample. This rearrangement joins TRBV27 to TRBJ2-3; TRBD2 matches 9 bases. Germline lookup yields CDR1 MNHEY and CDR2 SMNVEV (reference sequence). This CDR3 is built from 16 residues. The V and J ends lost 5 bases and 1 base, in that order; junction bases with no gene match: 7. CDR3 nucleotides: TGTGCCAGCAGTCCTGGGGTAGCGGGAGGCACAGATACGCAGTATTTT. This gives the protein CASSPGVAGGTDTQYF.

This sequence joins TRBV19 and TRBJ2-1; no firm D call. The CDR3 is 12 residues long. The germline V gene encodes CDR1 LNHDA and CDR2 SQIVND (reference sequence). V lost 4 bases, J lost 4 bases, and 5 bases lay in between. This CDR3 reads CASSTHYNEQFF. DNA of the CDR3: TGTGCCAGTAGTACTCATTACAATGAGCAGTTCTTC.

This chain connects TRBV12-3 or TRBV12-4 to TRBJ2-7, with 10 positions matching TRBD1. This CDR3 spans 15 amino acids. After removal of 5 bases from V and 5 bases from J, the junction contained 9 bases not matched to a gene. This CDR3 is CASSPWTGGGDEQYF. CDR3 nucleotide sequence: TGTGCCAGCAGTCCCTGGACAGGGGGGGGAGACGAGCAGTACTTC.

The table lists this clonotype with a few counts. The chain combines TRBV20-1 with TRBJ2-3; maybe TRBD1 (6 bases). Trimming took 6 bases from V and 3 from J, leaving 13 bases between them. Germline CDR1 and CDR2: DFQATT and SNEGSKA (reference sequence). The CDR3 loop spans 13 amino acids. CDR3 protein: CSAPYRATDTQYF. CDR3 DNA sequence: TGCAGTGCACCATACAGGGCGACAGATACGCAGTATTTT.

V is TRBV7-9 and J is TRBJ2-1; 11 positions agree with TRBD1. There are 16 residues in the CDR3. Germline CDR1 reads SEHNR; CDR2 reads FQNEAQ (reference sequence). Losses at the gene ends were 5 bases for V and 8 bases for J; bases not matched to a gene: 11. The CDR3: CASSPTWTGGFDEQFF. The DNA for the CDR3 is TGTGCCAGCAGCCCTACATGGACAGGGGGCTTTGATGAGCAGTTCTTC.

This clonotype was seen ten or more times. The chain couples TRBV2 to TRBJ2-2; D possibly corresponds to TRBD2 (5 bases). V was shortened by 5 bases and J by 0 bases, with 10 bases between the two germline ends. Looked up from germline, CDR1 is SNHLY and CDR2 is FYNNEI. This CDR3 region has 15 residues. The chain's CDR3 is CASSPSGANTGELFF. The DNA for the CDR3 is TGTGCCAGCAGTCCAAGCGGAGCGAACACCGGGGAGCTGTTTTTT.

This clonotype has just a few counts. The CDR3 nucleotides are TGTGCCAGCACCCTGATGGGTAGCGGGGCCTACAATGAGCAGTTCTTC. Its translation is CASTLMGSGAYNEQFF. The rearrangement links TRBV12-3 or TRBV12-4 to TRBJ2-1; 8 bases fit TRBD2. The junction had 10 bases not matched to a gene; V was cut back by 7 bases and J by 2 bases. This CDR3 is built from 16 residues.

This clonotype showed up many times. The chain carries TRBV6-5 and TRBJ2-1, with D possibly being TRBD1 (6 bases). Germline V gene lookup returns CDR1 MNHEY and CDR2 SVGAGI. V dropped 4 bases and J dropped 8 bases, with 21 bases sitting between them. The CDR3 runs 16 residues. CDR3 in DNA: TGTGCCAGCAGTTTCAACTTAGGACAGTGGAGGTATGAGCAGTTCTTC. It yields the protein CASSFNLGQWRYEQFF.

The chain links TRBV12-3 or TRBV12-4 to TRBJ2-1; D not certain. V was shortened by 7 bases and J by 6 bases, with 13 bases between the two germline ends. The CDR3 length is 13 residues. Written as DNA, the CDR3 is TGTGCCAGCAACCCCAGCCTTCTCAATGAGCAGTTCTTC. This translates into CASNPSLLNEQFF.

This clonotype has only a few counts. The rearrangement uses TRBV27 and TRBJ2-3, with D maybe TRBD2 (7 bases). CDR1 MNHEY and CDR2 SMNVEV come from the germline V gene (reference sequence). The ends were cut back, 1 base at V and 8 bases at J, with 22 bases in the middle. This CDR3 is built from 17 residues. CDR3 bases: TGTGCCAGCAGTTTATTGTGGGGGGGCCCCTCTCCAGGTACGCAGTATTTT. It is translated as CASSLLWGGPSPGTQYF.

About this clonotype: A single base separates this from a much larger clone, so it may be a read error. The chain recombines TRBV20-1 with TRBJ2-3; D might be TRBD2 (6 bases). Per the germline V gene, CDR1 is DFQATT and CDR2 is SNEGSKA (reference sequence). V lost 1 base and J lost 0, with 14 bases in between. The CDR3 has 16 amino acids. The CDR3 bases are TGCAGTGCTAGAGTTTCAACGGGAGTGAGCACAGATACGCAGTATTTT. Its translation is CSARVSTGVSTDTQYF.

This clonotype has a handful of counts. This chain links TRBV12-3 or TRBV12-4 with TRBJ2-7, with 9 nucleotides matching TRBD1. CDR3 length: 14 amino acids. The J segment lost 2 bases and the V segment lost 5 bases, leaving 4 bases of the junction unmatched. CDR3 region: CASSIGTGPYEQYF. The CDR3 DNA reads as TGTGCCAGCAGTATCGGGACAGGGCCCTACGAGCAGTACTTC.